A selection of T cell receptor beta chains follows, all from one sample in a study of PD-1 blockade in classical Hodgkin lymphoma. Profiling relied on immunoSEQ multiplex PCR, and the TCRdb table lists in-frame clones only, not all of them. The sample has 15,000 to 20,000 clones, 80% seen once. The sequenced sample was peripheral blood mononuclear cells (PBMCs), obtained before the fourth cycle of nivolumab. The receptors stem from a human donor with classical Hodgkin lymphoma. Both conserved end residues are part of each CDR3. A clone size is listed for some rows: how often the clone was seen (once, few, many), or a class if it is expanded.

j_call: TRBJ2-7; v_call: TRBV11-2; clone_size: NA; cdr3_aa: CASSRSAVAEPEQYF
j_call: TRBJ2-2; v_call: TRBV7-2; clone_size: NA; cdr3_aa: CASSPGQGTGELFF
j_call: TRBJ1-4; v_call: TRBV28; clone_size: NA; cdr3_aa: CASRPGQGGEKLFF
j_call: TRBJ2-1; v_call: TRBV11-3; clone_size: NA; cdr3_aa: CASSLGAGGYNEQFF
j_call: TRBJ2-7; v_call: TRBV5-4; clone_size: NA; cdr3_aa: CASSLDGRGEQYF
j_call: TRBJ2-4; v_call: TRBV25-1; clone_size: NA; cdr3_aa: CASSEGTGVKNIQYF
j_call: TRBJ1-1; v_call: TRBV6-5; clone_size: few; cdr3_aa: CASGSTEAFF
j_call: TRBJ2-5; v_call: TRBV28; clone_size: NA; cdr3_aa: CASSSTSAPPRTQYF
j_call: TRBJ1-1; v_call: TRBV19; clone_size: medium-sized; cdr3_aa: CASSEGRLNTEAFF
j_call: TRBJ1-1; v_call: TRBV19; clone_size: NA; cdr3_aa: CASSILGTGEGTEAFF
j_call: TRBJ1-1; v_call: TRBV18; clone_size: few; cdr3_aa: CASSPLGSPEAFF
j_call: TRBJ2-1; v_call: TRBV30; clone_size: NA; cdr3_aa: CAWSLAGVIVQFF
j_call: TRBJ2-2; v_call: TRBV4-3; clone_size: NA; cdr3_aa: CASSQEGSTGELFF
j_call: TRBJ2-1; v_call: TRBV6-4; clone_size: NA; cdr3_aa: CASSDGGPGGFVQFF
j_call: TRBJ1-5; v_call: TRBV19; clone_size: NA; cdr3_aa: CASSIFFVGRIQPQHF
j_call: TRBJ2-1; v_call: TRBV9; clone_size: few; cdr3_aa: CASSVGGGAKNEQFF
j_call: TRBJ2-5; v_call: TRBV9; clone_size: NA; cdr3_aa: CASSVEFGGGLRETQYF
j_call: TRBJ1-4; v_call: TRBV6-6; clone_size: NA; cdr3_aa: CASSYPSGTINEKLFF
j_call: TRBJ2-7; v_call: TRBV9; clone_size: NA; cdr3_aa: CASSVGQGRNYEQYF
j_call: TRBJ1-3; v_call: TRBV5-1; clone_size: few; cdr3_aa: CASSQDRSSGNTIYF
j_call: TRBJ2-1; v_call: TRBV9; clone_size: NA; cdr3_aa: CASSVRGDPTYNEQFF
j_call: TRBJ1-4; v_call: TRBV11-2; clone_size: NA; cdr3_aa: CASRAVETAEKLFF
j_call: TRBJ2-7; v_call: TRBV2; clone_size: NA; cdr3_aa: CASSKRTYEQYF
j_call: TRBJ2-7; v_call: TRBV7-6; clone_size: NA; cdr3_aa: CASSPRLRGSYEQYF
j_call: TRBJ1-2; v_call: TRBV28; clone_size: medium-sized; cdr3_aa: CASSLGQGHGYTF
j_call: TRBJ2-1; v_call: TRBV5-4; clone_size: NA; cdr3_aa: CASSLGGSSYNEQFF
j_call: TRBJ1-2; v_call: TRBV9; clone_size: few; cdr3_aa: CASSVGDTTFSRATFYGYTF
j_call: TRBJ1-1; v_call: TRBV7-2; clone_size: NA; cdr3_aa: CASSLGLTGGTTEAFF
j_call: TRBJ1-1; v_call: TRBV7-2; clone_size: NA; cdr3_aa: CASSRDRSNTEAFF
j_call: TRBJ2-7; v_call: TRBV7-3; clone_size: NA; cdr3_aa: CASSSRGGPRNEQYF
j_call: TRBJ2-5; v_call: TRBV18; clone_size: NA; cdr3_aa: CASSTGTKETQYF
j_call: TRBJ2-6; v_call: TRBV7-9; clone_size: NA; cdr3_aa: CASSPRFEGLSGANVLTF
j_call: TRBJ2-7; v_call: TRBV18; clone_size: NA; cdr3_aa: CASSPPGTSAYEQYF
j_call: TRBJ1-6; v_call: TRBV19; clone_size: NA; cdr3_aa: CASGTWDSYSPLHF
j_call: TRBJ2-5; v_call: TRBV5-1; clone_size: NA; cdr3_aa: CASSLDLSRETQYF
j_call: TRBJ2-3; v_call: TRBV7-9; clone_size: NA; cdr3_aa: CASSPLGGGLITDTQYF
j_call: TRBJ1-4; v_call: TRBV4-1; clone_size: once; cdr3_aa: CASSRDGGNEKLFF
j_call: TRBJ1-2; v_call: TRBV5-4; clone_size: NA; cdr3_aa: CASSLVLDRGTGYTF
j_call: TRBJ2-7; v_call: TRBV5-4; clone_size: NA; cdr3_aa: CASSVGGRGRDYEQYF
j_call: TRBJ2-1; v_call: TRBV7-9; clone_size: once; cdr3_aa: CASSPQRGRFGENEQFF
j_call: TRBJ2-2; v_call: TRBV27; clone_size: NA; cdr3_aa: CASSFGSSGSPANTGELFF
j_call: TRBJ2-5; v_call: TRBV18; clone_size: NA; cdr3_aa: CASSPRDGRKETQYF
j_call: TRBJ2-1; v_call: TRBV27; clone_size: NA; cdr3_aa: CASRRQAGAYNEQFF
j_call: TRBJ2-5; v_call: TRBV7-2; clone_size: NA; cdr3_aa: CASSLSTGSFETQYF
j_call: TRBJ1-2; v_call: TRBV28; clone_size: NA; cdr3_aa: CASSSKGGYTF
j_call: TRBJ1-2; v_call: TRBV30; clone_size: NA; cdr3_aa: CASSTGVGYGYTF
j_call: TRBJ1-4; v_call: TRBV4-3; clone_size: NA; cdr3_aa: CASSQEAGAGSEKLFF
j_call: TRBJ2-5; v_call: TRBV2; clone_size: NA; cdr3_aa: CASSEAQREETQYF
j_call: TRBJ2-7; v_call: TRBV9; clone_size: NA; cdr3_aa: CASSVSGTSSYEQYF
j_call: TRBJ1-1; v_call: TRBV5-6; clone_size: few; cdr3_aa: CASSQQGATEAFF
j_call: TRBJ2-7; v_call: TRBV7-2; clone_size: NA; cdr3_aa: CASSLGPGLISYEQYF
j_call: TRBJ2-7; v_call: TRBV27; clone_size: NA; cdr3_aa: CASSLRGSWEQYF
j_call: TRBJ2-5; v_call: TRBV29-1; clone_size: NA; cdr3_aa: CSVATSQETQYF
j_call: TRBJ2-2; v_call: TRBV18; clone_size: NA; cdr3_aa: CASFPDRANTGELFF
j_call: TRBJ2-7; v_call: TRBV6-1; clone_size: NA; cdr3_aa: CASTLQVTSYEQYF